This TCR beta chain emerged from a study of post-analysis software for immune sequencing data. The study's findings and limits: By F measure, samples from a shared preparation batch strongly co-clustered. Compared against controls, patients with multiple sclerosis displayed significantly lower normalized Chao1 diversity.

A word on this clonotype: Antigen specificity is unknown.

cDNA libraries of TCR beta carried unique molecular identifiers. TCRdb reanalysed the PCR reads using MiXCR and keeps one entry per CDR3 protein. This sample has roughly 540,000 distinct CDR3 sequences, with around 31% found just once. Sequencing was carried out using blood. The clonotype comes from a girl between 2 and 17 years old with multiple sclerosis.

The CDR3 here is CSVSSFNEQFF. For the CDR3, the DNA is TGCAGCGTCTCCAGTTTCAATGAGCAGTTCTTC. V gene TRBV29-1 combines with J gene TRBJ2-1; D uncertain. CDR1 is SQVTM, CDR2 ANQGSEA, per germline. The germline V and J ends were trimmed by 6 bases and 6 bases, with 9 bases remaining between them. The CDR3 sequence is 11 residues long.